A single sample gave rise to the 20 T cell receptor beta chains below, sequenced in a study of T cells in Graves' hyperthyroidism and ophthalmopathy. Amplification of TCR beta CDR3 regions used RNA as the template. HTBI primers were the set used in a first-round RT-PCR of the TCR CDR3. TCRdb re-called the multiplex PCR reads through MiXCR, storing one row per CDR3 protein. The sample gives hundreds of thousands of distinct CDR3 sequences, 20% to 25% of which show up once; about 35% is in the top ten. The sample taken for sequencing was blood. The receptor set was obtained from a man in his thirties or forties with Graves' ophthalmopathy.

This clonotype was observed at least ten times. This chain connects TRBV12-3 or TRBV12-4 to TRBJ2-5; maybe TRBD1 (6 bases). This CDR3 region has 15 residues. V was clipped by 6 bases and J by 5 bases, with 19 bases between them. The CDR3 DNA follows: TGTGCCAGCAGCCTTGCTAGTGTGAGGGGGGAGACCCAGTACTTC. It is translated as CASSLASVRGETQYF.

This clonotype showed up many times. This sequence joins TRBV2 and TRBJ2-7, with 11 bases lining up with TRBD2. Germline CDR1 reads SNHLY; CDR2 reads FYNNEI. Unmatched junction bases numbered 3, after V lost 1 base and J lost 1 base. This CDR3 comprises 16 residues. Here the CDR3 reads CASSEEGLADSYEQYF. CDR3 DNA: TGTGCCAGCAGTGAAGAGGGACTAGCGGATTCCTACGAGCAGTACTTC.

The table lists this clonotype with many counts. This rearrangement joins TRBV7-8 to TRBJ2-1; D is ambiguous. V shed 4 bases and J shed 0 bases, with 19 bases lying between them. CDR3 size: 18 residues. The germline V gene has CDR1 SGHVS and CDR2 FQNEAQ. Written as DNA, the CDR3 is TGTGCCAGCAGCTCACTCCAATCCCGCGGAAGCTCCTACAATGAGCAGTTCTTC. It yields the protein CASSSLQSRGSSYNEQFF.

The V gene is TRBV9, the J gene TRBJ2-1; 10 bases are a match to TRBD2. The CDR3 covers 15 residues. Germline assignment: CDR1 SGDLS and CDR2 YYNGEE. V lost 3 bases and J lost 5; bases outside the gene matches: 5. CDR3 region: CASSAGLAENNEQFF. The DNA for the CDR3 is TGTGCCAGCAGCGCCGGACTAGCGGAAAACAATGAGCAGTTCTTC.

This clonotype was observed a handful of times. The chain links TRBV19 to TRBJ2-6; TRBD1 might be the D (6 bases). Germline CDR1 and CDR2: LNHDA and SQIVND (reference sequence). The CDR3 is 17 amino acids. V was trimmed by 2 bases and J by 0 bases, leaving 11 bases between them. In nucleotides, the CDR3 is TGTGCCAGTAGTATAATGCAGGGGCCCTCTGGGGCCAACGTCCTGACTTTC. Translated: CASSIMQGPSGANVLTF.

The J gene is TRBJ1-2, the V gene TRBV7-2; no clear D gene. This CDR3 comprises 16 residues. CDR1 is SGHTA, CDR2 FQGNSA, per germline. Trimming took off 0 bases at V and 4 bases at J, with 15 bases between the two ends. The chain's CDR3 is CASSLARSPLPYGYTF. In DNA, the CDR3 is TGTGCCAGCAGCTTAGCGCGCAGCCCTCTCCCCTATGGCTACACCTTC.

This clonotype occurred a few times. The chain links TRBV4-1 to TRBJ2-1; perhaps TRBD2 as D (7 bases). V shed 1 base and J shed 7 bases, with 23 bases lying between them. The CDR3 has 18 amino acids. Germline CDR1 MGHRA, CDR2 YSYEKL. The CDR3 sequence is CASSQGNGQAKGGNEQFF. The CDR3, as DNA: TGCGCCAGCAGCCAAGGAAATGGCCAGGCCAAGGGGGGGAATGAGCAGTTCTTC.

The chain joins TRBV29-1 to TRBJ1-4, with D maybe TRBD1 (5 bases). Trimming took off 3 bases at V and 7 bases at J, with 12 bases between the two ends. Germline assignment: CDR1 SQVTM and CDR2 ANQGSEA. The CDR3 extends over 13 amino acids. The CDR3 spells CSVDSGVGEKLFF. In nucleotides, the CDR3 is TGCAGCGTTGACTCGGGGGTTGGTGAAAAACTGTTTTTT.

This clonotype has only a few counts. The CDR3 DNA is TGTGCCAGCAGTGAAACTAGCGGGAAAGCTCGGGCCGGGGAGCTGTTTTTT. Translated, it gives CASSETSGKARAGELFF. This chain connects TRBV2 to TRBJ2-2; 10 positions match TRBD2. Germline CDR1 and CDR2: SNHLY and FYNNEI. V was pared by 2 bases and J by 6 bases, with 9 bases of the junction left unmatched. The CDR3 runs to 17 residues.

This clonotype was seen a single time. CDR3 nucleotides: TGTGCCATCAGTGATCTTGAAGTCGGTGGAAACACCATATATTTT. It codes for CAISDLEVGGNTIYF. The J gene is TRBJ1-3, the V gene TRBV10-3; unclear D gene. CDR3 length: 15 residues. Trimming left V 3 bases short and J 3 bases short, with 12 bases between. Germline V gives CDR1 ENHRY, CDR2 SYGVKD.

This clonotype was picked up a small number of times. The chain employs TRBV3-1 and TRBJ2-1, with TRBD2 identical over 9 bases. The ends lost 0 bases at V and 4 bases at J; junction bases unmatched: 7. This CDR3 contains 17 residues. Per germline, CDR1 LGHDT and CDR2 YNNKEL (reference sequence). The CDR3 bases are TGTGCCAGCAGCCAAGATTCTAGCGGGAACGCGTACAATGAGCAGTTCTTC. Its translation: CASSQDSSGNAYNEQFF.

This clonotype was recorded a few times. Possible read error: a much larger clone is one base away. This sequence joins TRBV28 and TRBJ2-7; TRBD1 matches 7 bases. This CDR3 is 14 amino acids long. Germline loops: CDR1 MDHEN, CDR2 SYDVKM. V dropped 3 bases and J dropped 2; count of bases not matched to a gene: 4. The CDR3 reads CASSFDRAPYEQYF. In DNA form, the CDR3 reads TGTGCCAGCAGTTTCGACAGGGCCCCCTACGAGCAGTACTTC.

The chain employs TRBV7-9 and TRBJ2-7; D possibly corresponds to TRBD2 (5 bases). Trimming took 1 base from V and 3 from J, leaving 13 bases between them. The germline gives CDR1 SEHNR, CDR2 FQNEAQ (reference sequence). The CDR3 spans 15 residues. The CDR3 bases are TGTGCCAGCAGCTTAGATACAAGCGGAATCTACGAGCAGTACTTC. Translation gives CASSLDTSGIYEQYF.

Points on this clonotype: A read error may be the cause here, since a much bigger clone is one base away. V is TRBV12-3 or TRBV12-4 and J is TRBJ2-7; D is undetermined. The CDR3 contains 14 residues. CDR3 nucleotides: TGTGCCAGCAGTTTCTTGGCAGAAGGCTACGAGCGGTACTTC. Residues: CASSFLAEGYERYF.

This clonotype appeared a few times. This chain joins TRBV9 and TRBJ1-4, with D possibly matching TRBD1 (6 bases). With 3 bases removed from V and 5 bases from J, the gap between germline ends came to 14 bases. The CDR3 length is 15 residues. Germline assignment: CDR1 SGDLS and CDR2 YYNGEE. In nucleotides, the CDR3 is TGTGCCAGCAGCGGGGGGGGCGGACCGAATGAAAAACTGTTTTTT. This sequence encodes CASSGGGGPNEKLFF.

This clonotype was seen a few times. The CDR3 region has the DNA TGCAGTGCTAGAGGTCTACAGGGGTCTCAGTACGAGCAGTACTTC. It encodes CSARGLQGSQYEQYF. V is TRBV20-1 and J is TRBJ2-7, with TRBD1 matching 7 bases. Per germline, CDR1 DFQATT and CDR2 SNEGSKA (reference sequence). The V gene end was trimmed by 1 base and the J gene end by 4 bases; junction bases not matched to a gene: 10. The CDR3 length is 15 residues.

The genes are TRBV9 and TRBJ2-1; 7 nucleotides agree with TRBD2. Germline lookup yields CDR1 SGDLS and CDR2 YYNGEE. V trimming: 0 bases; J trimming: 4 bases; junction bases outside the gene matches: 10. This CDR3 contains 17 residues. CDR3 in DNA: TGTGCCAGCAGCGTAGGAGGAGGGCTAGCGGTATACAATGAGCAGTTCTTC. Residues: CASSVGGGLAVYNEQFF. The full variable domain, in which reference TRBV9 and TRBJ2-1 provide the parts outside the CDR3, is DSGVTQTPKHLITATGQRVTLRCSPRSGDLSVYWYQQSLDQGLQFLIQYYNGEERAKGNILERFSAQQFPDLHSELNLSSLELGDSALYFCASSVGGGLAVYNEQFFGPGTRLTVL.

Of note for this clonotype: One end of the junction does not line up with germline, which may come from a read error. The chain recombines TRBV5-1 with TRBJ2-7, with D tentatively TRBD1 or TRBD2 (5 bases each). This CDR3 has 15 residues. The germline V gene has CDR1 SGHRS and CDR2 YFSETQ. This chain's CDR3 is CASSFSGTDLYEQYF. The CDR3 DNA is TGTGCCAGCAGCTTCTCCGGGACCGACCTCTACGAGCAGTACTTC.

In this sample, this clonotype turned up a few times. V is TRBV6-1 and J is TRBJ1-1; tentatively, D is TRBD1 (6 bases). The length of the CDR3 is 13 residues. Germline V gene sequence: CDR1 MNHNS, CDR2 SASEGT. Trimming left V 6 bases short and J 6 bases short, with 14 bases between. CDR3 nucleotides: TGTGCCAGCAGCCCCAGCGGGGGCGCTGAAGCTTTCTTT. This codes for CASSPSGGAEAFF.

Remarks on this clonotype: This may be a read error, as it is one base from a much larger clone. V usage is TRBV27 and J usage is TRBJ1-5; 12 positions agree with TRBD1. From germline, CDR1 is MNHEY and CDR2 SMNVEV (reference sequence). With 5 bases clipped from V and 6 bases from J, the junction kept 8 bases outside the gene matches. This CDR3 region has 16 residues. DNA for the CDR3: TGTGCCAGCAGTGAGGGGGACAGGGGGCGTTTTCAGCCCCAGCATTTT. Amino acid sequence: CASSEGDRGRFQPQHF.